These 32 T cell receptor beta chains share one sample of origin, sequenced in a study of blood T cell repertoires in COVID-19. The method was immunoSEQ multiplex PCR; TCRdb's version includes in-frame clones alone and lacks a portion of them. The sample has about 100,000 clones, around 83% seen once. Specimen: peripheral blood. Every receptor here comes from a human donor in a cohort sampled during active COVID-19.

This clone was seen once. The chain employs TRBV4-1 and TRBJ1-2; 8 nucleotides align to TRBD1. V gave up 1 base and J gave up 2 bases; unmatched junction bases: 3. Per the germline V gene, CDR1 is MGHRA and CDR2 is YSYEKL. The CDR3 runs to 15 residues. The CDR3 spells CASSQVAGGNYGYTF. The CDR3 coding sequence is TGCGCCAGCAGCCAAGTCGCAGGGGGCAACTATGGCTACACCTTC.

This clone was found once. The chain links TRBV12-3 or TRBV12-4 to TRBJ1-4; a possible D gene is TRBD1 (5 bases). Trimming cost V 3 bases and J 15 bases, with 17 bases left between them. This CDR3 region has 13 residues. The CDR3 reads CASSLGTPSGMFF. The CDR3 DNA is TGTGCCAGCAGTTTGGGGACGCCCAGCGGGATGTTTTTT.

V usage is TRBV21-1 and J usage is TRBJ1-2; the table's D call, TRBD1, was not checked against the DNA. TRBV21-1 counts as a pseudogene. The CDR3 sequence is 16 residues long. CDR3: CASSNLDRGSNYGYTF. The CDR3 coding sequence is TGTGCCAGCAGCAACTTGGACAGGGGAAGTAACTATGGCTACACCTTC.

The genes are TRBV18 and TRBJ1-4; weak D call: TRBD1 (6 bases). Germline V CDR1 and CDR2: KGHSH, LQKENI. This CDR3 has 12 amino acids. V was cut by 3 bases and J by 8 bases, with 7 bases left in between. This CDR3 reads CASSPDREKLFF. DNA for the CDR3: TGTGCCAGCTCACCCGACAGGGAAAAACTGTTTTTT.

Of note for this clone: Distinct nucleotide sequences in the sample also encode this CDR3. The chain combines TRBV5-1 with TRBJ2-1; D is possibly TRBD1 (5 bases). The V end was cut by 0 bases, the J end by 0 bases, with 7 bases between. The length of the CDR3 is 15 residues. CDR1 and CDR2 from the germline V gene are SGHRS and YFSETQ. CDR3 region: CASSLGGSSYNEQFF. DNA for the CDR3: TGCGCCAGCAGCTTGGGGGGCAGCTCCTACAATGAGCAGTTCTTC.

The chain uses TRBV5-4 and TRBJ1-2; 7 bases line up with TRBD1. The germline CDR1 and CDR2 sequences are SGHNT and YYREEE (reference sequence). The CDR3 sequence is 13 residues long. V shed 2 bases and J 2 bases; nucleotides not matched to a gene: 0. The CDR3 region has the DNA TGTGCCAGCAGCTTACAGGGGAACTATGGCTACACCTTC. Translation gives CASSLQGNYGYTF. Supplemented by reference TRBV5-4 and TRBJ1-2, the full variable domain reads ETGVTQSPTHLIKTRGQQVTLRCSSQSGHNTVSWYQQALGQGPQFIFQYYREEENGRGNFPPRFSGLQFPNYSSELNVNALELDDSALYLCASSLQGNYGYTFGSGTRLTVV.

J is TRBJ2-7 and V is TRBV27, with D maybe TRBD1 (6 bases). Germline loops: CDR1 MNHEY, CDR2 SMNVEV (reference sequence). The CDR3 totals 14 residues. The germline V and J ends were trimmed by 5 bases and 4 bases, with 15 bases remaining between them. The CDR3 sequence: CASSTYGTLYEQYF. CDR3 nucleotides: TGTGCCAGCAGTACATACGGGACACTATACGAGCAGTACTTC.

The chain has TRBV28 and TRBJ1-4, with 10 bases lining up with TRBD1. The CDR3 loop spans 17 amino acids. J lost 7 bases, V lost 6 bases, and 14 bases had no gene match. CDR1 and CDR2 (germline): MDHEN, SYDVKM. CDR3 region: CASSYDRGRPNTEKLFF. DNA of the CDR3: TGTGCCAGCAGCTACGACAGGGGGCGACCCAATACTGAAAAACTGTTTTTT.

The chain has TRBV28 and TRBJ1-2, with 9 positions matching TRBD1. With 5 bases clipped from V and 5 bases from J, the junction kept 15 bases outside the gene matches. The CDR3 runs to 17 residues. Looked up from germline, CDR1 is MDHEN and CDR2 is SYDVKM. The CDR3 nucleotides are TGTGCCAGCAGTACCGACAGGGGGTTTCTCGGACTTTATGGCTACACCTTC. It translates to CASSTDRGFLGLYGYTF.

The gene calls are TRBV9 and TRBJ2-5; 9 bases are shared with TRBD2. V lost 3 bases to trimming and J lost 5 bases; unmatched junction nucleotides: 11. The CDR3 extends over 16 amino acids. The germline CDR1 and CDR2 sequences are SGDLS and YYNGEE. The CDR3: CASSDGAREGKETQYF. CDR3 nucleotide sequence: TGTGCCAGCAGCGATGGGGCGCGGGAGGGTAAGGAGACCCAGTACTTC. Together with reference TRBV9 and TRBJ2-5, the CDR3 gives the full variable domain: DSGVTQTPKHLITATGQRVTLRCSPRSGDLSVYWYQQSLDQGLQFLIQYYNGEERAKGNILERFSAQQFPDLHSELNLSSLELGDSALYFCASSDGAREGKETQYFGPGTRLLVL.

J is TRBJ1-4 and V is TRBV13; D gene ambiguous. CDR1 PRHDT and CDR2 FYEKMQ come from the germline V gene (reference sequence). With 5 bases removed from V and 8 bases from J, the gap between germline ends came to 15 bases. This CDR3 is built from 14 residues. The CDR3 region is CASSHRRGSEKLFF. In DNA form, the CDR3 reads TGTGCCAGCAGCCACCGACGAGGGTCGGAAAAACTGTTTTTT.

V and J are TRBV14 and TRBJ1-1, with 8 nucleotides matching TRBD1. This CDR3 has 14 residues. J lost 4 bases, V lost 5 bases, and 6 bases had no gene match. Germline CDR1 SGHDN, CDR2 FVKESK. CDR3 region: CASSVQGVGTEAFF. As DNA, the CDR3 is TGTGCCAGCAGCGTACAGGGGGTAGGCACTGAAGCTTTCTTT.

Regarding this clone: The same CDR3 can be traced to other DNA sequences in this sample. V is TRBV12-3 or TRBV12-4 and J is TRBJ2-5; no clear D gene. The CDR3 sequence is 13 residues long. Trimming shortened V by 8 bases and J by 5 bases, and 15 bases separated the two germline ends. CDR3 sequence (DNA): TGTGCCAGCTCCTTGAGGCAAAAGGAGACCCAGTACTTC. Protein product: CASSLRQKETQYF.

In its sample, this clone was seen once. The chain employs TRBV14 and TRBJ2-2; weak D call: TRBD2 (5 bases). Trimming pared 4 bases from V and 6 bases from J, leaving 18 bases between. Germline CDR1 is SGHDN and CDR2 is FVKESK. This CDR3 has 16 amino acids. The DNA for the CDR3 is TGTGCCAGCAGCCTTACTAGACCCAAGACGGCCGGGGAGCTGTTTTTT. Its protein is CASSLTRPKTAGELFF.

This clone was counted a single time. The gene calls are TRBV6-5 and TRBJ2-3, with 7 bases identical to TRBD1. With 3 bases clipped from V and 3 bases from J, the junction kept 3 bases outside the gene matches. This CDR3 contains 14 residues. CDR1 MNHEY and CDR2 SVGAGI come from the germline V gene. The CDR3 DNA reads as TGTGCCAGCAGTTATGACAGGGTGACAGATACGCAGTATTTT. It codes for CASSYDRVTDTQYF.

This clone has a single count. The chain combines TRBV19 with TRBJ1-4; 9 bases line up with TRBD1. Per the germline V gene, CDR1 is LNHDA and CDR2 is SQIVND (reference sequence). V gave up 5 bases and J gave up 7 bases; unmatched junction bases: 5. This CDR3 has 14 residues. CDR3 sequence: CASSLGTGTEKLFF. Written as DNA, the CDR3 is TGTGCCAGTAGTCTCGGGACAGGGACTGAAAAACTGTTTTTT.

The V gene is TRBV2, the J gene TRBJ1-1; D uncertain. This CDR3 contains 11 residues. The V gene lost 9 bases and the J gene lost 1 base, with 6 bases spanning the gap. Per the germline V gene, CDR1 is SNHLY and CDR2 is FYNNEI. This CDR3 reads CARTPNTEAFF. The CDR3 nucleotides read TGTGCCAGGACACCGAACACTGAAGCTTTCTTT.

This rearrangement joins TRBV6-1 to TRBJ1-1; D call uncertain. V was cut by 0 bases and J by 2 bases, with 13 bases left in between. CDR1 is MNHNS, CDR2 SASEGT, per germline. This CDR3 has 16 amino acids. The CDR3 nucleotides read TGTGCCAGCAGTGAAGCGAAAAACAGCTTTAACACTGAAGCTTTCTTT. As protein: CASSEAKNSFNTEAFF.

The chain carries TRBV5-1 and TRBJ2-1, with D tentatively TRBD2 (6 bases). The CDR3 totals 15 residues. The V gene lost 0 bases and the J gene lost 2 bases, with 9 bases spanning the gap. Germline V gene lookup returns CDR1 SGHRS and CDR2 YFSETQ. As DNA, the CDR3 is TGCGCCAGCAGCTTGGATACGGGAGCCTACAATGAGCAGTTCTTC. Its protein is CASSLDTGAYNEQFF.

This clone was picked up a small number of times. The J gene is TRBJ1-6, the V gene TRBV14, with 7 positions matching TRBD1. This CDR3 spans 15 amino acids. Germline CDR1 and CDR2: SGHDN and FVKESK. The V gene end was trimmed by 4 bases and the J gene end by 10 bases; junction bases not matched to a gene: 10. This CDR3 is CASSLQGVIGSPLHF. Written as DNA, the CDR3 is TGTGCCAGCAGCCTTCAGGGGGTTATTGGCTCACCCCTCCACTTT. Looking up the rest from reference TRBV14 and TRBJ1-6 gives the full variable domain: EAGVTQFPSHSVIEKGQTVTLRCDPISGHDNLYWYRRVMGKEIKFLLHFVKESKQDESGMPNNRFLAERTGGTYSTLKVQPAELEDSGVYFCASSLQGVIGSPLHFGNGTRLTVT.

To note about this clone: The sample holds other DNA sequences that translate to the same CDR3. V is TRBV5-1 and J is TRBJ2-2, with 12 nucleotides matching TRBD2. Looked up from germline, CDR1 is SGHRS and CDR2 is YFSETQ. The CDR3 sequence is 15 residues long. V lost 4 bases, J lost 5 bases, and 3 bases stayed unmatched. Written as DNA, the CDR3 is TGCGCCAGCAGCCTTGGACTAGCGGGGACCGGGGAGCTGTTTTTT. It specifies CASSLGLAGTGELFF.

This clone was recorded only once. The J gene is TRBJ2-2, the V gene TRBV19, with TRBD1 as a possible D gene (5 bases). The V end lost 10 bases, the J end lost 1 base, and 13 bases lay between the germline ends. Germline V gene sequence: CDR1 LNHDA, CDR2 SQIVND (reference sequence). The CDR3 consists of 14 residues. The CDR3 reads CAIQGNENTGELFF. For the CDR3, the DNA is TGTGCCATTCAGGGAAACGAGAACACCGGGGAGCTGTTTTTT.

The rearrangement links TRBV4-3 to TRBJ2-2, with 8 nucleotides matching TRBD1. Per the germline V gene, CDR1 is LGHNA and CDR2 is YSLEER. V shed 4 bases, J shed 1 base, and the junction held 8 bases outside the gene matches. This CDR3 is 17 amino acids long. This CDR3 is CASSPGTGRGNTGELFF. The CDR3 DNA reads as TGCGCCAGCAGCCCGGGGACAGGAAGGGGGAACACCGGGGAGCTGTTTTTT.

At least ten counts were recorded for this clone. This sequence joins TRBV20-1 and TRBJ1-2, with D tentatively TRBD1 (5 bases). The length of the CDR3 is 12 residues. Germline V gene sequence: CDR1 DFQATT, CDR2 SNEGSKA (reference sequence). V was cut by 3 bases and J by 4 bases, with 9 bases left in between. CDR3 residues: CSASPGVYGYTF. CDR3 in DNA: TGCAGTGCTAGTCCGGGGGTCTATGGCTACACCTTC.

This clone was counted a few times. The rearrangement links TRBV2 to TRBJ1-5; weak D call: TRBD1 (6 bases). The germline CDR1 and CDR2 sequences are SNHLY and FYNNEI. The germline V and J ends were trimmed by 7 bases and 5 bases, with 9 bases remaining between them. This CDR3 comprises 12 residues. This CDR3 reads CASNRADQPQHF. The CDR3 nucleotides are TGTGCCAGCAACAGGGCCGATCAGCCCCAGCATTTT.

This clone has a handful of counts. CDR3 coding DNA: TGTGCCAGCAGTCCTCTCTCTTCGCCGGGACTAGCTGCCAACGAGCAGTACTTC. Protein product: CASSPLSSPGLAANEQYF. The J gene is TRBJ2-7, the V gene TRBV11-2; the match to TRBD2 covers 9 bases. This CDR3 has 18 amino acids. The ends lost 6 bases at V and 5 bases at J; junction bases unmatched: 20. Germline CDR1 SGHAT, CDR2 FQNNGV.

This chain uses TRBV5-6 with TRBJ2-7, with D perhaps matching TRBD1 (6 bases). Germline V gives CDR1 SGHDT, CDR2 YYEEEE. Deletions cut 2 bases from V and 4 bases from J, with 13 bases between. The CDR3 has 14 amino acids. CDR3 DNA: TGTGCCAGCAGCTTCCGACAGGACCTATACGAGCAGTACTTC. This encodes CASSFRQDLYEQYF. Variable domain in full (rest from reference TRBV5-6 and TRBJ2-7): DAGVTQSPTHLIKTRGQQVTLRCSPKSGHDTVSWYQQALGQGPQFIFQYYEEEERQRGNFPDRFSGHQFPNYSSELNVNALLLGDSALYLCASSFRQDLYEQYFGPGTRLTVT.

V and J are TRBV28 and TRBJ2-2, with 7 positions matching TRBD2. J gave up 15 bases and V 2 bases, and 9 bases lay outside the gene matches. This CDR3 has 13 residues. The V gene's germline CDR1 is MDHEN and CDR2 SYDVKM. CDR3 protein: CASSLGASGVLFF. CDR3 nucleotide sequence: TGTGCCAGCAGTTTAGGCGCTAGCGGAGTGTTGTTTTTT.

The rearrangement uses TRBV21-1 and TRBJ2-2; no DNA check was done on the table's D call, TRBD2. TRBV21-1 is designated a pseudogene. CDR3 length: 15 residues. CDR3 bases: TGTGCCAGCAGCAAAGGGCTAGCCCCCACCAGGGAGCTGTTTTTT. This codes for CASSKGLAPTRELFF.

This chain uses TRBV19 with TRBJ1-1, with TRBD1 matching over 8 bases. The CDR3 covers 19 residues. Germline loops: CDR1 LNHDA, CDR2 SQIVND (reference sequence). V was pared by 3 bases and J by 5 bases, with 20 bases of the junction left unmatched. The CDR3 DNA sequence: TGTGCCAGTAGTATTAAGTACGGACAGGGAACTACCCTAGTGACTGAAGCTTTCTTT. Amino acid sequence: CASSIKYGQGTTLVTEAFF.

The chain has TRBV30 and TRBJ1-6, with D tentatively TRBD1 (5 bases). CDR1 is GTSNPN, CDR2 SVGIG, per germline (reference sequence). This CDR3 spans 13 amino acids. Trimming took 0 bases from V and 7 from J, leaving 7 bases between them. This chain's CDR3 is CAWSVAGNSPLHF. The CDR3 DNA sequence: TGTGCCTGGAGTGTTGCAGGGAATTCACCCCTCCACTTT.

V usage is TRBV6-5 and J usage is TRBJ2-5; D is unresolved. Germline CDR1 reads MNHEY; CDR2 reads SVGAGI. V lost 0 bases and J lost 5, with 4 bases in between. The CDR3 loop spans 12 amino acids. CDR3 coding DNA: TGTGCCAGCAGTTACTCGCGCGAGACCCAGTACTTC. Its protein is CASSYSRETQYF.